One sample yielded the 29 T cell receptor beta chains listed below, sequenced in a study of blood T cell repertoires in COVID-19. Sequencing used immunoSEQ multiplex PCR; TCRdb keeps in-frame clones, though not all of them. The sample holds roughly 80,000 clones, around 89% seen once. Source material: peripheral blood. The receptors stem from a human donor in a cohort sampled during active COVID-19.

The chain has TRBV6-5 and TRBJ2-1; no clear D gene. Trimming took 1 base from V and 10 from J, leaving 5 bases between them. Germline CDR1 reads MNHEY; CDR2 reads SVGAGI. The CDR3 consists of 11 residues. Written as DNA, the CDR3 is TGTGCCAGCAGTTACTACCGGGAGCAGTTCTTC. This gives the protein CASSYYREQFF.

CDR3 DNA: TGTGCCAGCAGTCCCATCATGGGAAACACCATATATTTT. Its protein product is CASSPIMGNTIYF. The chain employs TRBV2 and TRBJ1-3; D uncertain. Germline-derived CDR1 and CDR2 are SNHLY and FYNNEI. V was trimmed by 5 bases and J by 4 bases, leaving 9 bases between them. This CDR3 region has 13 residues.

The rearrangement joins TRBV6-4 to TRBJ2-5, with 15 positions matching TRBD2. This CDR3 has 18 residues. Germline CDR1 MRHNA, CDR2 SNTAGT. V shed 7 bases, J shed 5 bases, and the junction held 14 bases outside the gene matches. The CDR3, as DNA: TGTGCCAGCACCCGGGGGGGACTAGCGGGAGGATTGAGGGAGACCCAGTACTTC. This translates into CASTRGGLAGGLRETQYF.

This chain connects TRBV29-1 to TRBJ2-1, with a weak D call TRBD1 (5 bases). With 3 bases removed from V and 4 bases from J, the gap between germline ends came to 13 bases. Germline-derived CDR1 and CDR2 are SQVTM and ANQGSEA. This CDR3 contains 14 residues. The CDR3 here is CSVDTTALYNEQFF. The CDR3 coding sequence is TGCAGCGTTGATACGACAGCCCTATACAATGAGCAGTTCTTC.

CDR3 protein: CASSLDGSAGYF. The CDR3 DNA is TGTGCCAGCAGCTTAGATGGATCGGCGGGGTATTTT. The rearrangement links TRBV7-8 to TRBJ2-3, with D perhaps matching TRBD2 (5 bases). This CDR3 has 12 amino acids. The germline V and J ends were trimmed by 1 base and 14 bases, with 13 bases remaining between them. CDR1 is SGHVS and CDR2 is FQNEAQ in the germline V gene.

The chain links TRBV19 to TRBJ2-1; 11 bases fit TRBD1. The CDR3 covers 15 residues. V lost 3 bases, J lost 7 bases, and 5 bases stayed unmatched. From germline, CDR1 is LNHDA and CDR2 SQIVND (reference sequence). CDR3 coding DNA: TGTGCCAGTAGTATGAGGGGACAGGGGGGGAATGAGCAGTTCTTC. Its translation is CASSMRGQGGNEQFF.

This chain connects TRBV3-1 (or the pseudogene TRBV3-2) to TRBJ1-2, with TRBD1 as a possible D gene (5 bases). The CDR3 length is 14 residues. V dropped 1 base and J dropped 8 bases, with 14 bases sitting between them. Germline V gene lookup returns CDR1 LGHDT and CDR2 YNNKEL (reference sequence). This chain's CDR3 is CASSQAIQGRGYTF. In nucleotides, the CDR3 is TGTGCCAGCAGCCAAGCTATCCAGGGAAGGGGCTACACCTTC.

The genes are TRBV6-2 or TRBV6-3 and TRBJ2-3; TRBD2 matches 9 bases. There are 15 residues in the CDR3. J lost 4 bases, V lost 2 bases, and 4 bases had no gene match. Germline V gene data show CDR1 as MNHEY and CDR2 as SVGEGT. The CDR3 nucleotides read TGTGCCAGCAGTTACCCGGCGGGGGGGCCAGATACGCAGTATTTT. Translated: CASSYPAGGPDTQYF.

The chain is built from TRBV5-6 and TRBJ2-5; unclear D gene. Germline V lookup: CDR1 SGHDT, CDR2 YYEEEE. V was pared by 3 bases and J by 2 bases, with 5 bases between. The CDR3 is 12 residues long. CDR3 coding DNA: TGTGCCAGCAGCTCATCACAAGAGACCCAGTACTTC. Translated, it gives CASSSSQETQYF. The variable domain in full, completed from reference TRBV5-6 and TRBJ2-5, reads DAGVTQSPTHLIKTRGQQVTLRCSPKSGHDTVSWYQQALGQGPQFIFQYYEEEERQRGNFPDRFSGHQFPNYSSELNVNALLLGDSALYLCASSSSQETQYFGPGTRLLVL.

The genes are TRBV9 and TRBJ2-1; 11 nucleotides align to TRBD2. The CDR3 loop spans 16 amino acids. Germline V CDR1 and CDR2: SGDLS, YYNGEE. V was clipped by 3 bases and J by 1 base; unmatched bases: 3. Here the CDR3 reads CASSELAGGSYNEQFF. CDR3 DNA sequence: TGTGCCAGCAGCGAGCTAGCGGGGGGTTCCTACAATGAGCAGTTCTTC. The whole variable domain, filled in from reference TRBV9 and TRBJ2-1, reads DSGVTQTPKHLITATGQRVTLRCSPRSGDLSVYWYQQSLDQGLQFLIQYYNGEERAKGNILERFSAQQFPDLHSELNLSSLELGDSALYFCASSELAGGSYNEQFFGPGTRLTVL.

This chain uses TRBV3-1 (or the pseudogene TRBV3-2) with TRBJ1-1, with 7 bases matching TRBD1. Germline CDR1 reads LGHDT; CDR2 reads YNNKEL (reference sequence). V shed 4 bases and J 4 bases; nucleotides not matched to a gene: 9. This CDR3 region has 15 residues. The CDR3 sequence is CASSLQGGGATEAFF. The CDR3 bases are TGTGCCAGCAGCCTGCAGGGGGGTGGCGCCACTGAAGCTTTCTTT.

The rearrangement joins TRBV7-6 to TRBJ1-4, with 8 bases fitting TRBD1. The CDR3 sequence is 15 residues long. The germline gives CDR1 SGHVS, CDR2 FNYEAQ. V gave up 1 base and J gave up 8 bases; unmatched junction bases: 6. CDR3 sequence: CASSLVPGGYEKLFF. The CDR3 DNA is TGTGCCAGCAGCTTAGTGCCAGGGGGCTACGAAAAACTGTTTTTT.

The rearrangement links TRBV6-4 to TRBJ2-3, with 10 bases lining up with TRBD2. Per the germline V gene, CDR1 is MRHNA and CDR2 is SNTAGT. Trimming took 6 bases from V and 4 from J; bases not matched to a gene: 13. The CDR3 has 17 residues. CDR3 loop: CASRSSGGAVGSDTQYF. CDR3 DNA: TGTGCCAGCAGATCTAGCGGGGGAGCTGTGGGCTCAGATACGCAGTATTTT.

The chain combines TRBV7-2 with TRBJ1-5; 12 bases align to TRBD1. The CDR3 extends over 19 amino acids. Germline V gene lookup returns CDR1 SGHTA and CDR2 FQGNSA. J was trimmed by 4 bases and V by 3 bases; bases with no gene match: 13. The DNA for the CDR3 is TGTGCCAGCAGCTTCCGAACCGGGACAGGGGGCGCGAATAATCAGCCCCAGCATTTT. Translation gives CASSFRTGTGGANNQPQHF. Full variable domain (rest looked up from reference TRBV7-2 and TRBJ1-5): GAGVSQSPSNKVTEKGKDVELRCDPISGHTALYWYRQSLGQGLEFLIYFQGNSAPDKSGLPSDRFSAERTGGSVSTLTIQRTQQEDSAVYLCASSFRTGTGGANNQPQHFGDGTRLSIL.

This chain connects TRBV19 to TRBJ1-1; 11 bases are a match to TRBD1. This CDR3 is 14 amino acids long. Looked up from germline, CDR1 is LNHDA and CDR2 is SQIVND (reference sequence). Trimming took 6 bases from V and 4 from J; bases not matched to a gene: 4. CDR3 loop: CASRKDRGPTEAFF. The DNA of the CDR3 is TGTGCCAGTAGAAAGGACAGGGGGCCCACTGAAGCTTTCTTT.

The J gene is TRBJ1-4, the V gene TRBV2; 8 nucleotides align to TRBD1. Per germline, CDR1 SNHLY and CDR2 FYNNEI. J lost 0 bases, V lost 5 bases, and 11 bases had no gene match. The CDR3 has 18 residues. CDR3 nucleotide sequence: TGTGCCAGCAGTCTGGACAGGGCATTTATTCCAACTAATGAAAAACTGTTTTTT. Encoded protein: CASSLDRAFIPTNEKLFF. Together with reference TRBV2 and TRBJ1-4, the CDR3 gives the full variable domain: EPEVTQTPSHQVTQMGQEVILRCVPISNHLYFYWYRQILGQKVEFLVSFYNNEISEKSEIFDDQFSVERPDGSNFTLKIRSTKLEDSAMYFCASSLDRAFIPTNEKLFFGSGTQLSVL.

The chain links TRBV9 to TRBJ2-2, with D maybe TRBD2 (6 bases). Per germline, CDR1 SGDLS and CDR2 YYNGEE. V was trimmed by 4 bases and J by 7 bases, leaving 11 bases between them. The CDR3 runs to 13 residues. This chain's CDR3 is CASSPFGGGELFF. CDR3 nucleotides: TGTGCCAGCAGCCCTTTCGGGGGCGGGGAGCTGTTTTTT.

V gene TRBV19 combines with J gene TRBJ2-1; D is unresolved. This CDR3 comprises 13 residues. V was pared by 1 base and J by 10 bases, with 11 bases between. In germline, CDR1 is LNHDA, CDR2 SQIVND (reference sequence). Here the CDR3 DNA reads TGTGCCAGTAGTATAGCCCCCCCGTTCGAGCAGTTCTTC. It codes for CASSIAPPFEQFF.

The CDR3, as DNA: TGTGCCAGCAGCTTAGACGGTTCCTACGAGCAGTACTTC. Encoded protein: CASSLDGSYEQYF. This chain links TRBV13 with TRBJ2-7; D is ambiguous. This CDR3 has 13 residues. The ends were cut back, 1 base at V and 1 base at J, with 5 bases in the middle. CDR1 and CDR2 from the germline V gene are PRHDT and FYEKMQ (reference sequence).

The chain combines TRBV11-3 with TRBJ1-2; D perhaps matches TRBD1 (5 bases). CDR1 is SGHNT and CDR2 is YENEEA in the germline V gene. V was pared by 1 base and J by 5 bases, with 14 bases between. The length of the CDR3 is 15 residues. The CDR3 DNA follows: TGTGCCAGCAGCTTAGGAGCGGGGCGAAGTTATGGCTACACCTTC. This translates into CASSLGAGRSYGYTF.

The chain has TRBV3-1 (or the pseudogene TRBV3-2) and TRBJ2-7; tentative D call: TRBD1 (6 bases). Germline CDR1 and CDR2: LGHDT and YNNKEL (reference sequence). Trimming left V 3 bases short and J 3 bases short, with 9 bases between. The CDR3 runs 13 residues. This CDR3 reads CASSQQGIYEQYF. The CDR3 bases are TGTGCCAGCAGCCAGCAGGGGATCTACGAGCAGTACTTC.

This clone occurred once. The gene calls are TRBV7-9 and TRBJ1-2; unclear D gene. The CDR3 is 15 amino acids. The ends were cut back, 0 bases at V and 2 bases at J, with 10 bases in the middle. CDR1 and CDR2 from the germline V gene are SEHNR and FQNEAQ (reference sequence). The CDR3 coding sequence is TGTGCCAGCAGCTTAGCAAATACAGTAAACTATGGCTACACCTTC. This translates into CASSLANTVNYGYTF.

This chain uses TRBV11-2 with TRBJ2-3, with a possible D match to TRBD1 (5 bases). The germline V gene encodes CDR1 SGHAT and CDR2 FQNNGV. V dropped 5 bases and J dropped 0 bases, with 12 bases sitting between them. The CDR3 is 15 amino acids. The CDR3 here is CASSPDGQSTDTQYF. The CDR3 region has the DNA TGTGCCAGCAGCCCGGACGGACAAAGCACAGATACGCAGTATTTT.

This chain connects TRBV2 to TRBJ1-2, with TRBD1 identical over 8 bases. The CDR3 is made up of 13 amino acids. V lost 3 bases, J lost 7 bases, and 4 bases stayed unmatched. Per germline, CDR1 SNHLY and CDR2 FYNNEI. This CDR3 is CASSETGVGGYTF. CDR3 in DNA: TGTGCCAGCAGTGAGACAGGGGTGGGTGGCTACACCTTC.

The count of this clone is one. The rearrangement links TRBV7-9 to TRBJ1-5; no clear D gene. CDR1 and CDR2 from the germline V gene are SEHNR and FQNEAQ (reference sequence). The CDR3 is 13 residues long. Trimming removed 4 bases from V and 7 bases from J, with 11 bases in between. The CDR3: CASSSTGGQPQHF. The CDR3 DNA follows: TGTGCCAGCAGCTCTACTGGCGGACAGCCCCAGCATTTT.

This clone was counted a single time. J is TRBJ1-3 and V is TRBV9; possible D gene TRBD1, 5 bases. Trimming stripped 0 bases from V and 5 bases from J, with 15 bases between. The germline CDR1 and CDR2 sequences are SGDLS and YYNGEE. The CDR3 sequence is 16 residues long. CDR3 sequence (DNA): TGTGCCAGCAGCGTAGAGAGCAGGGTTGGTCGAAACACCATATATTTT. It translates to CASSVESRVGRNTIYF.

The rearrangement links TRBV10-3 to TRBJ1-1; TRBD1 matches 8 bases. With 4 bases clipped from V and 0 bases from J, the junction kept 1 base outside the gene matches. CDR1 ENHRY and CDR2 SYGVKD come from the germline V gene. The CDR3 has 14 amino acids. CDR3 bases: TGTGCCATCAGTGGACAGGGGATGAACACTGAAGCTTTCTTT. Translated: CAISGQGMNTEAFF.

The chain links TRBV19 to TRBJ1-5; D remains unclear. This CDR3 is built from 14 residues. With 1 base removed from V and 1 base from J, the gap between germline ends came to 5 bases. Germline CDR1 is LNHDA and CDR2 is SQIVND (reference sequence). Here the CDR3 DNA reads TGTGCCAGTAGTATAGCGACAAGCAATCAGCCCCAGCATTTT. It is translated as CASSIATSNQPQHF.

The CDR3 protein is CASSPFRQSSYNEQFF. CDR3 nucleotides: TGTGCCAGCTCACCTTTTAGACAGAGCTCCTACAATGAGCAGTTCTTC. V usage is TRBV18 and J usage is TRBJ2-1, with a tentative D call TRBD1 (5 bases). This CDR3 has 16 residues. Germline V gene data show CDR1 as KGHSH and CDR2 as LQKENI. V was shortened by 3 bases and J by 0 bases, with 12 bases between the two germline ends.